This T cell receptor (beta chain) is from a study of monozygotic twins with inflammatory bowel disease. CDR3 length equals 16 residues. The germline CDR1 and CDR2 sequences are LGHNA and YNFKEQ. A total RNA quantity of roughly 3,400 ng went into each TCR library. During cDNA synthesis, UMIs that each contained a 6-nucleotide sample barcode were added by means of template switching. No DNA is given; TCRdb re-called the 5' RACE reads and lists each CDR3 protein once. This sample's table reports hundreds of thousands of distinct CDR3 sequences. Input material: blood. The receptor's source is a human donor with ulcerative colitis or Crohn's disease, or a healthy co-twin of an affected twin (not recorded which). The rearrangement uses TRBV4-2 and TRBJ2-1; lacking DNA, the TRBD1 call made by TCRdb goes unchecked. This CDR3 is CASSPAGTGNYNEQFF.